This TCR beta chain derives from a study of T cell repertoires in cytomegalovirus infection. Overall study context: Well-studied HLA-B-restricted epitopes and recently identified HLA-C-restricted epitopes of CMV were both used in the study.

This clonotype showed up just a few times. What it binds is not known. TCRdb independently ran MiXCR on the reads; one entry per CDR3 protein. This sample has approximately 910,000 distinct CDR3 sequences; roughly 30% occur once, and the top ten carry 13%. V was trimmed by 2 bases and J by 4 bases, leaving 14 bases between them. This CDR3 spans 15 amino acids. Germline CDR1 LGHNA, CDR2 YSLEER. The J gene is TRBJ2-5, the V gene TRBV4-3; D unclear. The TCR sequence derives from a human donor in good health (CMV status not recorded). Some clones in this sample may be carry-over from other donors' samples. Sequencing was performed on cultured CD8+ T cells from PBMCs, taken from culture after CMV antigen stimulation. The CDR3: CASSQTIVFGETQYF. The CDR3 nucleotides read TGCGCCAGCAGCCAAACTATAGTATTTGGAGAGACCCAGTACTTC.